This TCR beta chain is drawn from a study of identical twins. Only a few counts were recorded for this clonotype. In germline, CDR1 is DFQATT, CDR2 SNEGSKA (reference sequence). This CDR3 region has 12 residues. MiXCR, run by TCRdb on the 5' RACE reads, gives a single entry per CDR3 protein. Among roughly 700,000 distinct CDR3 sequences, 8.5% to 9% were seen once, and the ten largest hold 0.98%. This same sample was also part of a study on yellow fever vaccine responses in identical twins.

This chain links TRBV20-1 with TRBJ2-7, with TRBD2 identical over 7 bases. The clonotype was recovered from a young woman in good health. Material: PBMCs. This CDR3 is CGSGTMDDEQYF. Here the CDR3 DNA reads TGCGGATCCGGGACTATGGACGACGAGCAGTACTTC.